Presented here are 18 T cell receptor beta chains from one specimen sequenced in a study of monozygotic twins with cystic fibrosis. Assay used: immunoSEQ multiplex PCR; TCRdb lists only in-frame clones, some missing. The sample records some 26,000 clones, 75% to 95% being singletons. Sequencing input: blood. The source of these receptors is a girl between 2 and 10 years old with cystic fibrosis.

The chain carries TRBV6-5 and TRBJ2-3; 14 bases line up with TRBD2. The CDR3 is made up of 16 amino acids. With V trimmed by 4 bases and J by 3 bases, 3 bases remained unmatched. Germline values: CDR1 MNHEY, CDR2 SVGAGI. The CDR3 DNA follows: TGTGCCAGCAGTTCAGGACTAGCGGGGGGAACAGATACGCAGTATTTT. Its protein product is CASSSGLAGGTDTQYF.

The rearrangement joins TRBV19 to TRBJ1-5, with D tentatively TRBD1 (5 bases). Germline assignment: CDR1 LNHDA and CDR2 SQIVND (reference sequence). Trimming removed 0 bases from V and 4 bases from J, with 16 bases in between. CDR3 length: 17 residues. CDR3 nucleotides: TGTGCCAGTAGTATAGATCGGATGGGGGGAAAGAATCAGCCCCAGCATTTT. This translates into CASSIDRMGGKNQPQHF.

The chain combines TRBV18 with TRBJ2-7; D is possibly TRBD1 (6 bases). The CDR3 totals 14 residues. In germline, CDR1 is KGHSH, CDR2 LQKENI. The V gene lost 3 bases and the J gene lost 1 base, with 10 bases spanning the gap. The CDR3 region is CASSPGDKSYEQYF. CDR3 DNA sequence: TGTGCCAGCTCACCGGGGGACAAGTCCTACGAGCAGTACTTC.

CDR3 sequence (DNA): TGCGCCAGCAGCCAAGATGGGCTTCTCAATGAGCAGTTCTTC. Translating it yields CASSQDGLLNEQFF. The V and J genes are TRBV4-3 and TRBJ2-1; D gene uncertain. Trimming removed 0 bases at V and 6 bases at J, with 9 bases between. CDR3 length equals 14 residues. Germline CDR1 is LGHNA and CDR2 is YSLEER.

This chain links TRBV27 with TRBJ1-2, with unresolved D. The CDR3 has 14 residues. Trimming stripped 3 bases from V and 2 bases from J, with 10 bases between. From germline, CDR1 is MNHEY and CDR2 SMNVEV (reference sequence). The chain's CDR3 is CASSLSGENYGYTF. CDR3 nucleotide sequence: TGTGCCAGCAGTTTGAGTGGGGAAAACTATGGCTACACCTTC.

As DNA, the CDR3 is TGCGCCAGCAGTCAATCGCCCCGGGACAGGGGTCAGCCCCAGCATTTT. It yields the protein CASSQSPRDRGQPQHF. The V gene is TRBV23-1, the J gene TRBJ1-5; TRBD1 agrees at 10 bases. TRBV23-1 is an open reading frame, and its role is uncertain. The junction had 5 bases not matched to a gene; V was cut back by 0 bases and J by 6 bases. The CDR3 spans 16 residues.

This clone was recorded only once. The rearrangement joins TRBV5-4 to TRBJ2-5; D possibly corresponds to TRBD2 (7 bases). CDR3 length: 15 amino acids. Trimming pared 3 bases from V and 5 bases from J, leaving 17 bases between. Looked up from germline, CDR1 is SGHNT and CDR2 is YYREEE (reference sequence). CDR3 region: CASSSQRGARETQYF. The CDR3 DNA sequence: TGTGCCAGCAGCTCCCAACGGGGGGCCCGGGAGACCCAGTACTTC.

V gene TRBV5-1 combines with J gene TRBJ1-2; D is perhaps TRBD1 (6 bases). The CDR3 is made up of 14 amino acids. The germline V and J ends were trimmed by 5 bases and 4 bases, with 15 bases remaining between them. Germline CDR1 reads SGHRS; CDR2 reads YFSETQ. The DNA of the CDR3 is TGCGCCAGCAGAAGGGGACATCCTGGCTATGGCTACACCTTC. Translating gives CASRRGHPGYGYTF. The whole variable domain, filled in from reference TRBV5-1 and TRBJ1-2, reads KAGVTQTPRYLIKTRGQQVTLSCSPISGHRSVSWYQQTPGQGLQFLFEYFSETQRNKGNFPGRFSGRQFSNSRSEMNVSTLELGDSALYLCASRRGHPGYGYTFGSGTRLTVV.

This rearrangement joins TRBV5-1 to TRBJ2-1, with a tentative D call TRBD1 (5 bases). The germline gives CDR1 SGHRS, CDR2 YFSETQ. This CDR3 region has 16 residues. V lost 0 bases, J lost 4 bases, and 14 bases lay in between. CDR3 sequence: CASSLDQGRLYNEQFF. The CDR3 DNA follows: TGCGCCAGCAGCTTGGATCAGGGTCGGTTATACAATGAGCAGTTCTTC.

The chain links TRBV6-8 to TRBJ1-1; TRBD1 matches 8 bases. The CDR3 runs to 14 residues. Germline assignment: CDR1 MNHGY and CDR2 SAAAGT. J gave up 4 bases and V 6 bases, and 7 bases lay outside the gene matches. The CDR3 region is CASSPDDRGTEAFF. CDR3 bases: TGTGCCAGCAGCCCTGACGACAGGGGCACTGAAGCTTTCTTT.

The chain is built from TRBV4-1 and TRBJ2-7; no clear D. The CDR3 extends over 15 amino acids. The V gene's germline CDR1 is MGHRA and CDR2 YSYEKL. V lost 0 bases and J lost 3, with 12 bases in between. CDR3: CASSQDWLGNYEQYF. The DNA for the CDR3 is TGCGCCAGCAGCCAAGATTGGCTAGGGAACTACGAGCAGTACTTC.

The chain has TRBV15 and TRBJ1-3; D possibly corresponds to TRBD1 (5 bases). CDR1 and CDR2 (germline): LNHNV, YYDKDF (reference sequence). The ends were cut back, 3 bases at V and 2 bases at J, with 14 bases in the middle. The CDR3 runs to 16 residues. In DNA, the CDR3 is TGTGCCACCAGCAGTGTACAGGAATCAGCTGGAAACACCATATATTTT. It yields the protein CATSSVQESAGNTIYF. Full variable domain (missing parts from reference TRBV15 and TRBJ1-3): DAMVIQNPRYQVTQFGKPVTLSCSQTLNHNVMYWYQQKSSQAPKLLFHYYDKDFNNEADTPDNFQSRRPNTSFCFLDIRSPGLGDTAMYLCATSSVQESAGNTIYFGEGSWLTVV.

The J gene is TRBJ1-1, the V gene TRBV29-1; D is uncertain. The germline V and J ends were trimmed by 4 bases and 5 bases, with 8 bases remaining between them. The CDR3 covers 11 residues. Germline V gene sequence: CDR1 SQVTM, CDR2 ANQGSEA. CDR3 in DNA: TGCAGCGTTGCACGTATGACTGAAGCTTTCTTT. Its protein is CSVARMTEAFF.

This chain uses TRBV6-5 with TRBJ1-6, with TRBD1 as a possible D gene (5 bases). CDR3 length: 15 amino acids. Germline values: CDR1 MNHEY, CDR2 SVGAGI. Trimming left V 5 bases short and J 6 bases short, with 14 bases between. The CDR3 sequence is CASSLQGAFNSPLHF. Here the CDR3 DNA reads TGTGCCAGCAGTCTACAAGGGGCGTTTAATTCACCCCTCCACTTT.

This clone was seen only once. This chain links TRBV7-2 with TRBJ2-3; 10 bases line up with TRBD2. V lost 5 bases to trimming and J lost 0 bases; unmatched junction nucleotides: 5. Germline values: CDR1 SGHTA, CDR2 FQGNSA. The CDR3 spans 16 residues. This CDR3 reads CASSPTSGVSTDTQYF. The DNA for the CDR3 is TGTGCCAGCAGCCCTACTAGCGGGGTAAGCACAGATACGCAGTATTTT. Supplemented by reference TRBV7-2 and TRBJ2-3, the full variable domain reads GAGVSQSPSNKVTEKGKDVELRCDPISGHTALYWYRQSLGQGLEFLIYFQGNSAPDKSGLPSDRFSAERTGGSVSTLTIQRTQQEDSAVYLCASSPTSGVSTDTQYFGPGTRLTVL.

The CDR3 loop is CASRDPGQGSSNTGELFF. In DNA, the CDR3 is TGCGCCAGCAGGGACCCGGGACAGGGGTCCTCGAACACCGGGGAGCTGTTTTTT. The rearrangement uses TRBV5-1 and TRBJ2-2; 10 nucleotides agree with TRBD1. Germline V gives CDR1 SGHRS, CDR2 YFSETQ. Losses at the gene ends were 5 bases for V and 0 bases for J; bases not matched to a gene: 10. The CDR3 length is 18 residues.

V and J are TRBV19 and TRBJ1-5; D unclear. Trimming removed 3 bases from V and 3 bases from J, with 12 bases in between. This CDR3 has 15 residues. Germline values: CDR1 LNHDA, CDR2 SQIVND (reference sequence). CDR3 residues: CASSMMREVNQPQHF. Written as DNA, the CDR3 is TGTGCCAGTAGTATGATGAGGGAGGTCAATCAGCCCCAGCATTTT. The entire variable domain, with the rest obtained from reference TRBV19 and TRBJ1-5, is as follows: DGGITQSPKYLFRKEGQNVTLSCEQNLNHDAMYWYRQDPGQGLRLIYYSQIVNDFQKGDIAEGYSVSREKKESFPLTVTSAQKNPTAFYLCASSMMREVNQPQHFGDGTRLSIL.

There are a few counts of this clone. The chain recombines TRBV6-4 with TRBJ2-1; 8 positions agree with TRBD2. This CDR3 is 15 amino acids long. Germline V gives CDR1 MRHNA, CDR2 SNTAGT. V lost 3 bases, J lost 3 bases, and 4 bases stayed unmatched. CDR3 amino acids: CASSEIAGNYNEQFF. Written as DNA, the CDR3 is TGTGCCAGCAGTGAAATAGCGGGAAACTACAATGAGCAGTTCTTC.